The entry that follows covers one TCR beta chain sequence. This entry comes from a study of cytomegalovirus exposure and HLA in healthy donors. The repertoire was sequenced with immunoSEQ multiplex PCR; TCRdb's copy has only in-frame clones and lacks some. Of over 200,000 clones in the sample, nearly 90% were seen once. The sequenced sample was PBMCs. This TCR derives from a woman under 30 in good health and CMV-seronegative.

CDR3 DNA sequence: TGTGCCAGCAGACAAACCCTCAGGAAAGAAAAACTGTTTTTT. Protein product: CASRQTLRKEKLFF. This chain uses TRBV6-5 with TRBJ1-4, with D unresolved. This CDR3 is built from 14 residues. Germline CDR1 MNHEY, CDR2 SVGAGI. Trimming took off 6 bases at V and 8 bases at J, with 16 bases between the two ends.